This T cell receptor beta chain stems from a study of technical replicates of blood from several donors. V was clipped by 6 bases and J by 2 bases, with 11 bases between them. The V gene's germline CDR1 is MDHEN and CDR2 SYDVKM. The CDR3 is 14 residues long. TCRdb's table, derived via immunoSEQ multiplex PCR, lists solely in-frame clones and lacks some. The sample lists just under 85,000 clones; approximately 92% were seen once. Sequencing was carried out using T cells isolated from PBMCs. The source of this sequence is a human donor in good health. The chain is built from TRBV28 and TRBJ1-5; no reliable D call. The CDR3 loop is CASSLKRGNQPQHF. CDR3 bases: TGTGCCAGCAGCCTAAAGAGGGGCAATCAGCCCCAGCATTTT. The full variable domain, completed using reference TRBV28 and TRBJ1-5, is DVKVTQSSRYLVKRTGEKVFLECVQDMDHENMFWYRQDPGLGLRLIYFSYDVKMKEKGDIPEGYSVSREKKERFSLILESASTNQTSMYLCASSLKRGNQPQHFGDGTRLSIL.